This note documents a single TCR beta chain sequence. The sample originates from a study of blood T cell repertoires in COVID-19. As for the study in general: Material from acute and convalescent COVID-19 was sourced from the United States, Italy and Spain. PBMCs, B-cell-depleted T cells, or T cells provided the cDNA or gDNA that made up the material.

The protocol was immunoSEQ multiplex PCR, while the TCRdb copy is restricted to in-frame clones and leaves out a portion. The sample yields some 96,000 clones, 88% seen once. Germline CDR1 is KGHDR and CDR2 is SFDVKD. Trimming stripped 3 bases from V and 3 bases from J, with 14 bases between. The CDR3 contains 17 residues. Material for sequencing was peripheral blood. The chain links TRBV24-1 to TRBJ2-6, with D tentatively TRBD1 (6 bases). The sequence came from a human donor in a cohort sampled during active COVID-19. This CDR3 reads CATSDPTARGGANVLTF. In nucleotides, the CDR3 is TGTGCCACCAGTGATCCCACTGCCAGGGGTGGGGCCAACGTCCTGACTTTC.